Listed here are 26 T cell receptor beta chains from one sample, sequenced in a study of cytomegalovirus exposure and HLA in healthy donors. Primers for the PCR totalled 60 Vbeta and 13 Jbeta. The method was immunoSEQ multiplex PCR; TCRdb's version includes in-frame clones alone and lacks a portion of them. The table has under 200,000 clones, roughly 74% seen once. Sequenced: PBMCs. These receptors were taken from a male donor in good health and CMV-seronegative.

This chain links TRBV5-8 with TRBJ2-5; D is ambiguous. The DNA end is more similar to TRBJ2-7, so the J call may be wrong. Looked up from germline, CDR1 is SGHTS and CDR2 is YDEGEE. CDR3 length equals 13 residues. CDR3 residues: CASSLDTAYEQYF. CDR3 DNA sequence: TGTGCCAGCAGCTTGGACACAGCCTACGAGCAGTACTTC.

The chain is built from TRBV10-2 and TRBJ2-5; maybe TRBD1 (6 bases). V was shortened by 6 bases and J by 3 bases, with 17 bases between the two germline ends. The CDR3 is 15 amino acids. The germline V gene has CDR1 WSHSY and CDR2 SAAADI. The CDR3 region has the DNA TGCGCCAGCAGGGCCACGGGACAAAGAAAAGAGACCCAGTACTTC. It encodes CASRATGQRKETQYF.

The genes are TRBV2 and TRBJ1-5, with D perhaps TRBD1 (6 bases). V was pared by 6 bases and J by 5 bases, with 14 bases between. CDR1 and CDR2 from the germline V gene are SNHLY and FYNNEI. The CDR3 has 14 residues. The CDR3 here is CASRVDQGYQPQHF. CDR3 bases: TGTGCCAGCAGAGTAGATCAGGGGTATCAGCCCCAGCATTTT. The whole variable domain, filled in from reference TRBV2 and TRBJ1-5, reads EPEVTQTPSHQVTQMGQEVILRCVPISNHLYFYWYRQILGQKVEFLVSFYNNEISEKSEIFDDQFSVERPDGSNFTLKIRSTKLEDSAMYFCASRVDQGYQPQHFGDGTRLSIL.

V and J are TRBV7-9 and TRBJ2-3, with 13 nucleotides matching TRBD2. From germline, CDR1 is SEHNR and CDR2 FQNEAQ (reference sequence). The length of the CDR3 is 17 residues. V was pared by 2 bases and J by 3 bases, with 5 bases of the junction left unmatched. Here the CDR3 DNA reads TGTGCCAGCAGCTTAAGGGGACTAGCGGGGCAGACAGATACGCAGTATTTT. This encodes CASSLRGLAGQTDTQYF.

V and J are TRBV11-2 and TRBJ2-2; 8 nucleotides agree with TRBD1. Germline CDR1 and CDR2: SGHAT and FQNNGV. This CDR3 is 16 amino acids long. J gave up 4 bases and V 3 bases, and 7 bases lay outside the gene matches. CDR3 DNA: TGTGCCAGCAGCTTTACGGACAGGGTCGGCACCGGGGAGCTGTTTTTT. Residues: CASSFTDRVGTGELFF.

Only one count was recorded for this clone. The chain has TRBV27 and TRBJ1-5, with a tentative D call TRBD1 (5 bases). CDR3 length: 15 amino acids. V was clipped by 6 bases and J by 3 bases, with 15 bases between them. In germline, CDR1 is MNHEY, CDR2 SMNVEV (reference sequence). DNA of the CDR3: TGTGCCAGCAGGGGCGGACATTTCCTCAATCAGCCCCAGCATTTT. Its protein is CASRGGHFLNQPQHF.

The rearrangement uses TRBV5-1 and TRBJ1-4; D is ambiguous. Deletions cut 0 bases from V and 7 bases from J, with 10 bases between. In germline, CDR1 is SGHRS, CDR2 YFSETQ. The CDR3 extends over 14 amino acids. The CDR3 region is CASSLEARSEKLFF. Written as DNA, the CDR3 is TGCGCCAGCAGCTTGGAGGCTAGGTCTGAAAAACTGTTTTTT.

The chain recombines TRBV6-6 with TRBJ2-5, with 9 positions matching TRBD1. The CDR3 extends over 14 amino acids. V lost 7 bases and J lost 4; bases outside the gene matches: 7. The germline CDR1 and CDR2 sequences are MNHNY and SVGAGI (reference sequence). The DNA for the CDR3 is TGTGCCAGCATCTGGGACAGGGAGGGAGAGACCCAGTACTTC. Protein product: CASIWDREGETQYF.

V usage is TRBV9 and J usage is TRBJ2-3, with TRBD2 identical over 7 bases. Germline V gene sequence: CDR1 SGDLS, CDR2 YYNGEE. The V gene end was trimmed by 3 bases and the J gene end by 4 bases; junction bases not matched to a gene: 17. The CDR3 loop spans 18 amino acids. DNA for the CDR3: TGTGCCAGCAGCGAGCGCACGCCCCAGCGGGACCTTCCAGATACGCAGTATTTT. Amino acid sequence: CASSERTPQRDLPDTQYF.

The V gene is TRBV7-9, the J gene TRBJ1-2, with D possibly TRBD1 on 6 matching bases. Per the germline V gene, CDR1 is SEHNR and CDR2 is FQNEAQ (reference sequence). The CDR3 consists of 12 residues. Trimming took 10 bases from V and 6 from J, leaving 15 bases between them. CDR3 coding DNA: TGTGCCACCCCCAGGGGAGCTCATGGCTACACCTTC. Its protein product is CATPRGAHGYTF.

Only one count was recorded for this clone. The CDR3 bases are TGTGCCAGCAGCCAAATAGCGGGAGGCTACAATGAGCAGTTCTTC. Its translation is CASSQIAGGYNEQFF. The chain combines TRBV7-3 with TRBJ2-1, with TRBD2 matching 10 bases. J lost 3 bases, V lost 5 bases, and 4 bases had no gene match. Germline loops: CDR1 SGHTA, CDR2 FQGTGA. CDR3 length equals 15 residues. The full variable domain, rest sourced from reference TRBV7-3 and TRBJ2-1, is GAGVSQTPSNKVTEKGKYVELRCDPISGHTALYWYRQSLGQGPEFLIYFQGTGAADDSGLPNDRFFAVRPEGSVSTLKIQRTERGDSAVYLCASSQIAGGYNEQFFGPGTRLTVL.

This sequence joins TRBV19 and TRBJ1-1; maybe TRBD1 (5 bases). The length of the CDR3 is 15 residues. V dropped 3 bases and J dropped 0 bases, with 11 bases sitting between them. Per the germline V gene, CDR1 is LNHDA and CDR2 is SQIVND (reference sequence). The CDR3 coding sequence is TGTGCCAGTAGTATGGGGCAGGGAATGAACACTGAAGCTTTCTTT. This encodes CASSMGQGMNTEAFF. The whole variable domain, filled in from reference TRBV19 and TRBJ1-1, reads DGGITQSPKYLFRKEGQNVTLSCEQNLNHDAMYWYRQDPGQGLRLIYYSQIVNDFQKGDIAEGYSVSREKKESFPLTVTSAQKNPTAFYLCASSMGQGMNTEAFFGQGTRLTVV.

A few counts support this clone. The gene calls are TRBV29-1 and TRBJ2-5; D may be TRBD2 (5 bases). Germline loops: CDR1 SQVTM, CDR2 ANQGSEA. V was clipped by 5 bases and J by 1 base, with 11 bases between them. CDR3 size: 13 residues. CDR3 loop: CSVRPAGQETQYF. The CDR3 DNA is TGCAGCGTTAGGCCTGCGGGCCAAGAGACCCAGTACTTC.

As for this clone: One end of the junction fails to match germline, which may point to a read error. The chain combines TRBV5-1 with TRBJ1-1, with D unresolved. There are 12 residues in the CDR3. CDR1 is SGHRS, CDR2 YFSETQ, per germline. This chain's CDR3 is CASSLVNSEAFF. Written as DNA, the CDR3 is TGCGCCAGCAGCCTGGTAAACAGTGAAGCTTTCTTT. Using reference TRBV5-1 and TRBJ1-1 for the parts outside the CDR3, the full variable domain is KAGVTQTPRYLIKTRGQQVTLSCSPISGHRSVSWYQQTPGQGLQFLFEYFSETQRNKGNFPGRFSGRQFSNSRSEMNVSTLELGDSALYLCASSLVNSEAFFGQGTRLTVV.

The chain is built from TRBV7-9 and TRBJ2-1; 10 nucleotides agree with TRBD2. Trimming removed 1 base from V and 4 bases from J; junction bases left unmatched: 7. This CDR3 contains 17 residues. Per the germline V gene, CDR1 is SEHNR and CDR2 is FQNEAQ (reference sequence). CDR3: CASSLGGTSVLYNEQFF. CDR3 DNA: TGTGCCAGCAGCTTAGGCGGGACTAGCGTTTTATACAATGAGCAGTTCTTC.

The genes are TRBV9 and TRBJ1-1, with D perhaps TRBD1 (6 bases). CDR3 length: 15 amino acids. Deletions cut 0 bases from V and 0 bases from J, with 9 bases between. Germline CDR1 is SGDLS and CDR2 is YYNGEE. CDR3 coding DNA: TGTGCCAGCAGCGTAGGGTACAGGGTGAACACTGAAGCTTTCTTT. Translating it yields CASSVGYRVNTEAFF.

This rearrangement joins TRBV19 to TRBJ2-1; weak D call: TRBD1 (6 bases). This CDR3 region has 13 residues. V lost 3 bases and J lost 8, with 11 bases in between. CDR1 and CDR2 from the germline V gene are LNHDA and SQIVND (reference sequence). CDR3 sequence (DNA): TGTGCCAGTAGTATTACAGGGATCGATGAGCAGTTCTTC. Its translation is CASSITGIDEQFF.

This clone appeared a few times. The chain joins TRBV18 to TRBJ1-3; no clear D gene. The CDR3 totals 13 residues. The V end was cut by 0 bases, the J end by 5 bases, with 5 bases between. Germline CDR1 and CDR2: KGHSH and LQKENI. CDR3 in amino acids: CASSPPARNTIYF. CDR3 nucleotide sequence: TGTGCCAGCTCACCACCGGCAAGAAACACCATATATTTT.

This clone was observed a few times. V gene TRBV19 combines with J gene TRBJ1-1; maybe TRBD1 (5 bases). This CDR3 has 13 amino acids. Germline CDR1 is LNHDA and CDR2 is SQIVND (reference sequence). Trimming took 8 bases from V and 6 from J, leaving 16 bases between them. The CDR3 nucleotides read TGTGCCAGTCAAGTCTCCCTACAGGCTGAAGCTTTCTTT. As protein: CASQVSLQAEAFF.

The rearrangement uses TRBV6-5 and TRBJ2-1; D may be TRBD1 (6 bases). The germline CDR1 and CDR2 sequences are MNHEY and SVGAGI. CDR3 length: 14 residues. The ends were cut back, 6 bases at V and 1 base at J, with 10 bases in the middle. CDR3 nucleotides: TGTGCCAGCAGGAACAGGGCATCCTACAATGAGCAGTTCTTC. The encoded protein is CASRNRASYNEQFF.

The V call is TRBV25-1, the J call TRBJ2-3, with a tentative D call TRBD2 (7 bases). Deletions cut 4 bases from V and 0 bases from J, with 14 bases between. This CDR3 region has 16 residues. Looked up from germline, CDR1 is MGHDK and CDR2 is SYGVNS. CDR3 nucleotide sequence: TGTGCCAGCAGTGGGCTCCGGGGGGCCAGCACAGATACGCAGTATTTT. Translated, it gives CASSGLRGASTDTQYF.

In regard to this clone: Within the sample, other DNA sequences also encode this same CDR3. The rearrangement links TRBV6-5 to TRBJ2-7, with D possibly being TRBD1 (5 bases). Germline assignment: CDR1 MNHEY and CDR2 SVGAGI. Trimming removed 0 bases from V and 4 bases from J, with 13 bases in between. This CDR3 region has 15 residues. In DNA, the CDR3 is TGTGCCAGCAGTTACTCGAGTGGAGACAGTTACGAGCAGTACTTC. Translated, it gives CASSYSSGDSYEQYF.

This chain links TRBV28 with TRBJ2-7; TRBD2 matches at 7 bases. Germline V gene data show CDR1 as MDHEN and CDR2 as SYDVKM. Trimming removed 5 bases from V and 2 bases from J; junction bases left unmatched: 9. The CDR3 contains 15 residues. This CDR3 reads CASSEAGRTTYEQYF. The CDR3 coding sequence is TGTGCCAGCAGTGAAGCGGGAAGGACTACCTACGAGCAGTACTTC.

This chain links TRBV29-1 with TRBJ2-5, with D tentatively TRBD2 (6 bases). This CDR3 is built from 10 residues. Looked up from germline, CDR1 is SQVTM and CDR2 is ANQGSEA. V was shortened by 4 bases and J by 7 bases, with 7 bases between the two germline ends. Written as DNA, the CDR3 is TGCAGCGTTGTGGGGGGGACCCAGTACTTC. Translation: CSVVGGTQYF.

The rearrangement uses TRBV10-3 and TRBJ2-5; 11 bases are shared with TRBD1. Germline assignment: CDR1 ENHRY and CDR2 SYGVKD. V gave up 7 bases and J gave up 2 bases; unmatched junction bases: 12. The CDR3 loop spans 17 amino acids. The DNA for the CDR3 is TGTGCCATCAAGCCGGGACAGGGGGTGGCCGTACAAGAGACCCAGTACTTC. This codes for CAIKPGQGVAVQETQYF.

The genes are TRBV30 and TRBJ1-5; tentatively, D is TRBD1 (5 bases). The CDR3 extends over 13 amino acids. V lost 0 bases, J lost 9 bases, and 12 bases lay in between. Germline V gives CDR1 GTSNPN, CDR2 SVGIG (reference sequence). The CDR3 region has the DNA TGTGCCTGGAGTGTAGACGCGCAGGGGCCCCAGCATTTT. It translates to CAWSVDAQGPQHF.